This TCR beta chain was recovered during a study of control samples from healthy donors and cancer patients (TCRdb year 2020). Library prep was done by the immunoSEQ multiplex PCR assay. Drawn from immuneACCESS, this table holds only the in-frame rearrangements with V and J called that TCRdb kept. Clones are partly lost; checked studies trace under half to an unresolved V gene and leave the rest unexplained. The sample records over 110,000 clones, roughly 89% of which are singletons. The ten most abundant clones make up around 10% of the sample. Notes on this clone: Its antigen remains unidentified. Base qualities are missing; no much larger clone stands one base away.

The CDR1 and CDR2 encoded by the germline V gene (reference sequence) are SEHNR and FQNEAQ. Deletion took 1 base off V and 8 bases off J, with a span of 17 bases between the germline ends. Counted from cysteine to phenylalanine, this CDR3 has 16 amino acids. Only the CDR3 DNA stays, 48 bases, in frame from base 1. The clonotype was recovered from a man under 40 in good health. Sample: blood. The rearrangement joined TRBV7-9 to TRBJ1-4; TRBD1 could be the D gene, as 6 bases match. The DNA sequence is given as TGTGCCAGCAGCTTAGGTGGTCAGGGGACGAAGGAAAAACTGTTTTTT. It translates as CASSLGGQGTKEKLFF.